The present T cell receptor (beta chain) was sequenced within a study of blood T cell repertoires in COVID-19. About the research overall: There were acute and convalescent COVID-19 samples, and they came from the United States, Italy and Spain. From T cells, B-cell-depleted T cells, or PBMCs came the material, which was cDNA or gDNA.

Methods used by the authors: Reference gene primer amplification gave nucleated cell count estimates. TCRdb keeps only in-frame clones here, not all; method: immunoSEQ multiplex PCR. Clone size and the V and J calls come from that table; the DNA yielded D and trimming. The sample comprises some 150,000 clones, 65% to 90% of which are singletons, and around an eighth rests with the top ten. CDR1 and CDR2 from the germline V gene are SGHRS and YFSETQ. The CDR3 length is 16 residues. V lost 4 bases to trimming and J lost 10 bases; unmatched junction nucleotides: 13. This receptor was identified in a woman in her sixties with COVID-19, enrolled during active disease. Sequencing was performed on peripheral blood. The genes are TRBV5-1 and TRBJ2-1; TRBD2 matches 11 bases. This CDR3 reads CASSPIVLAGGREQFF. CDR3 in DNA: TGCGCCAGCAGCCCGATCGTCCTAGCGGGGGGTCGAGAGCAGTTCTTC. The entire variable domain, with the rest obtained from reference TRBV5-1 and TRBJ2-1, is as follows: KAGVTQTPRYLIKTRGQQVTLSCSPISGHRSVSWYQQTPGQGLQFLFEYFSETQRNKGNFPGRFSGRQFSNSRSEMNVSTLELGDSALYLCASSPIVLAGGREQFFGPGTRLTVL.